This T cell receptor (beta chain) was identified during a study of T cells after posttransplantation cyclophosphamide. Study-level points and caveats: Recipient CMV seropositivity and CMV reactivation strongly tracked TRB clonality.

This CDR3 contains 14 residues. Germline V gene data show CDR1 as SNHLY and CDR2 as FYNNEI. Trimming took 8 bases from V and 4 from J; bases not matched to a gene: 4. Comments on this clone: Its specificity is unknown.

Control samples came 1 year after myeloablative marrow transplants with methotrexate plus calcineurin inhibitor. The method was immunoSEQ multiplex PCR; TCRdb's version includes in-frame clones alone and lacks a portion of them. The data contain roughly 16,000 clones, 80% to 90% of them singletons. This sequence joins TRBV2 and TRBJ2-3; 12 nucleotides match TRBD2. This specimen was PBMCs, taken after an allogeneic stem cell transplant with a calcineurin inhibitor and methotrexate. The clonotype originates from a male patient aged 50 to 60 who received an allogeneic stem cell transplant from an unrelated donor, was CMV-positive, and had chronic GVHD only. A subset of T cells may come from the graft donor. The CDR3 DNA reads TGTGCCAGCCCCGGACTAGCGGGGCCAGATACGCAGTATTTT. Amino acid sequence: CASPGLAGPDTQYF. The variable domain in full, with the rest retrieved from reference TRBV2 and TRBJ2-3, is EPEVTQTPSHQVTQMGQEVILRCVPISNHLYFYWYRQILGQKVEFLVSFYNNEISEKSEIFDDQFSVERPDGSNFTLKIRSTKLEDSAMYFCASPGLAGPDTQYFGPGTRLTVL.